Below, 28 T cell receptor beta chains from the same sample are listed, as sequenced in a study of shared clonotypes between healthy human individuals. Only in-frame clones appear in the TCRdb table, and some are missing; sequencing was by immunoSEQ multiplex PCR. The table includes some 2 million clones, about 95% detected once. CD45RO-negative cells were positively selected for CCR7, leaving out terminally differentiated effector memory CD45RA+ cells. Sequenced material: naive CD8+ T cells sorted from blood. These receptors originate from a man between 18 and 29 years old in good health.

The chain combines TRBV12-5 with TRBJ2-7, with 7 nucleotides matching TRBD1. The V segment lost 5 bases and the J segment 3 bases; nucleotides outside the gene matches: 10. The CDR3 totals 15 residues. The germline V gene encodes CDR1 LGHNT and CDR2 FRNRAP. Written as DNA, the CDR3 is TGTGCTAGTGGTACCCCGGACAGGCAAAACTACGAGCAGTACTTC. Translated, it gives CASGTPDRQNYEQYF. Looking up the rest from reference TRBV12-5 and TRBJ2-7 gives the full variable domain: DARVTQTPRHKVTEMGQEVTMRCQPILGHNTVFWYRQTMMQGLELLAYFRNRAPLDDSGMPKDRFSAEMPDATLATLKIQPSEPRDSAVYFCASGTPDRQNYEQYFGPGTRLTVT.

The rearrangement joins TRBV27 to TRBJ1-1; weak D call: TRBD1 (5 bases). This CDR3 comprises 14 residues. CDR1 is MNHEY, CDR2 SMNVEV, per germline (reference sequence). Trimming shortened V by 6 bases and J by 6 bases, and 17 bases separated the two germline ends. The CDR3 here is CASRPNGGGPEAFF. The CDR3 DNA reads TGTGCCAGCAGGCCCAATGGGGGTGGGCCTGAAGCTTTCTTT.

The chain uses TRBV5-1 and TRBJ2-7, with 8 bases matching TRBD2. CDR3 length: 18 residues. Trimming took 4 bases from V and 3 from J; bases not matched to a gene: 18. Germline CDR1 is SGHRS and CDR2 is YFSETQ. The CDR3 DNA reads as TGCGCCAGCAGCCCCCGTTCTACTGTCCGGGGGGGCGTCTACGAGCAGTACTTC. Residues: CASSPRSTVRGGVYEQYF.

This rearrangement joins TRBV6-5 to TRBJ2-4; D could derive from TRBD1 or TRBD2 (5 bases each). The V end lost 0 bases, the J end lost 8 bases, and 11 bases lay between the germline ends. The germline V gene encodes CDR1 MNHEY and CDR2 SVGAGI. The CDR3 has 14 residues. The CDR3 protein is CASSYSNGGDIQYF. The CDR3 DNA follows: TGTGCCAGCAGTTACTCGAATGGGGGTGACATTCAGTACTTC.

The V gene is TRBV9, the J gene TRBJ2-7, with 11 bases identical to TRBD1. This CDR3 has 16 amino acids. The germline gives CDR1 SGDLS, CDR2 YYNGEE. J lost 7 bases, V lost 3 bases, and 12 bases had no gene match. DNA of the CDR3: TGTGCCAGCAGCGCCTCTGGACAGGGGGCTATAGGGGAGCAGTACTTC. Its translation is CASSASGQGAIGEQYF.

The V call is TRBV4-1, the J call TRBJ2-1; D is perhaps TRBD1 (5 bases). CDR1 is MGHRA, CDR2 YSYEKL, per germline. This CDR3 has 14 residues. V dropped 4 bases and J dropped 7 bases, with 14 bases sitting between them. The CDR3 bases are TGCGCCAGCAGCCCAGTAGCAGGGTTTAATGAGCAGTTCTTC. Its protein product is CASSPVAGFNEQFF.

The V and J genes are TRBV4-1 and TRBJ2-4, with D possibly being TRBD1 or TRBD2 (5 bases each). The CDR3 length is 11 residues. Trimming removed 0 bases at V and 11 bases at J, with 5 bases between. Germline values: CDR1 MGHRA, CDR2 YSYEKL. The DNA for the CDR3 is TGCGCCAGCAGCCAAGAGGGACTTCAGTACTTC. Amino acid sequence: CASSQEGLQYF.

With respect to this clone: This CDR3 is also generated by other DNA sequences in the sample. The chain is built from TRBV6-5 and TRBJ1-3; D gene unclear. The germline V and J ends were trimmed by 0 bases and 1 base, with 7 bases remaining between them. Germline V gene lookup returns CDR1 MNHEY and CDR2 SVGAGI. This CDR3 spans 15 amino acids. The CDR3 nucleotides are TGTGCCAGCAGTTACTCGGGAGGTTCTGGAAACACCATATATTTT. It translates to CASSYSGGSGNTIYF.

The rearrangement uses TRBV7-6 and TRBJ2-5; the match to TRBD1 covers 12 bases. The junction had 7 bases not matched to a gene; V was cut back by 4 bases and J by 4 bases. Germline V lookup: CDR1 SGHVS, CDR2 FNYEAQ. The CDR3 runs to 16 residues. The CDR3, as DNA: TGTGCCAGCAGCTCTAGACAGGGACAGGGGGCAGAGACCCAGTACTTC. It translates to CASSSRQGQGAETQYF.

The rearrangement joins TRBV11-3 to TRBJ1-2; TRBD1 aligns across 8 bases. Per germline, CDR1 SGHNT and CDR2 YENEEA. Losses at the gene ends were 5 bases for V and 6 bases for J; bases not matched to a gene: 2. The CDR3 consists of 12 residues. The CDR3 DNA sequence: TGTGCCAGCAGCCAGACAGGGGATGGCTACACCTTC. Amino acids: CASSQTGDGYTF.

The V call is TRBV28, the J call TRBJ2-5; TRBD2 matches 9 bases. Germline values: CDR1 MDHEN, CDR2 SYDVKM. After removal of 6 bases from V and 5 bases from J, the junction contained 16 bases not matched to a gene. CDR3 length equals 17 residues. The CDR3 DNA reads TGTGCCAGCAGAGTTTCCTTTGGCGGGGGGGCCGAGGAGACCCAGTACTTC. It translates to CASRVSFGGGAEETQYF.

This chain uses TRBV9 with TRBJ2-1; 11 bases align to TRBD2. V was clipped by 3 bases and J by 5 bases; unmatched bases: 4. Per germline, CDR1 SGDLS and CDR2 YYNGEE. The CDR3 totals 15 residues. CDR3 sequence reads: CASSASGGSNNEQFF. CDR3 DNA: TGTGCCAGCAGCGCTAGCGGGGGGTCGAACAATGAGCAGTTCTTC.

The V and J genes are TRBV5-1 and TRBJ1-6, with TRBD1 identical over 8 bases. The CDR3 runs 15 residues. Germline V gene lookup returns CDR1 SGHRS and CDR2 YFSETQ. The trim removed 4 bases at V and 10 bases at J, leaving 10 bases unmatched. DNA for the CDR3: TGCGCCAGCAGCATCGGACAGGGATTAAGCTCACCCCTCCACTTT. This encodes CASSIGQGLSSPLHF.

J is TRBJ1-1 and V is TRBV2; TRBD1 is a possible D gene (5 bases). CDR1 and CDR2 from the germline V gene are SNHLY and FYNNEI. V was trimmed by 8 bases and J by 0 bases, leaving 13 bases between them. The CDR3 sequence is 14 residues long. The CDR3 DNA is TGTGCCAGCGGGGGGACGGTCATGAACACTGAAGCTTTCTTT. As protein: CASGGTVMNTEAFF.

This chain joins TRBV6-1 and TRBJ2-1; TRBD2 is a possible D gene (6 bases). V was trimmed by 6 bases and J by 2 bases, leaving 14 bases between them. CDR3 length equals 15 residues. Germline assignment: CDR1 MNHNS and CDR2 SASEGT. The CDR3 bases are TGTGCCAGCAGCCCTCTTGGGGAGGCCTACAATGAGCAGTTCTTC. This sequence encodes CASSPLGEAYNEQFF.

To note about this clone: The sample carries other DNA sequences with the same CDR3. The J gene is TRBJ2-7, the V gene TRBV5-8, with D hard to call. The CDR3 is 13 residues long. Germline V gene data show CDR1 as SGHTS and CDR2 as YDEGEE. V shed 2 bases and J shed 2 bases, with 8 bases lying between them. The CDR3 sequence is CASSFLGTYEQYF. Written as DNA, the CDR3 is TGTGCCAGCAGCTTTTTGGGGACCTACGAGCAGTACTTC.

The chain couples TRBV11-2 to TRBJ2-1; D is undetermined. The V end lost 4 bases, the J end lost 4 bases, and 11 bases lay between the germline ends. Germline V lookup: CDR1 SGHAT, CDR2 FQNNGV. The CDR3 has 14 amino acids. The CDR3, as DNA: TGTGCCAGCAGCTCCCAGGAGTTATACAATGAGCAGTTCTTC. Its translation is CASSSQELYNEQFF.

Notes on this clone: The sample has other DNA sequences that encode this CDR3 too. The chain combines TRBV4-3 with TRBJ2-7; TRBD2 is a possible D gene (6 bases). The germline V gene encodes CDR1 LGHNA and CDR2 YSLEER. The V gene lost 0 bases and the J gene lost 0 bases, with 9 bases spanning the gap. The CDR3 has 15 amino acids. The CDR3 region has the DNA TGCGCCAGCAGCCAAGATCACGGGAGCTCCTACGAGCAGTACTTC. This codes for CASSQDHGSSYEQYF.

In nucleotides, the CDR3 is TGTGCCAGCAGCGCTCATGCCGGGGGCCGGGAGACCCAGTACTTC. Translated: CASSAHAGGRETQYF. The V and J genes are TRBV7-9 and TRBJ2-5; D is perhaps TRBD1 or TRBD2 (6 bases each). V was cut by 5 bases and J by 5 bases, with 18 bases left in between. The CDR3 consists of 15 residues. Germline CDR1 is SEHNR and CDR2 is FQNEAQ (reference sequence).

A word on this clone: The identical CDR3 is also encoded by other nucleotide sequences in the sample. CDR3 nucleotide sequence: TGTGCCAGCAGCGGAACAGGGACTGGAAACACCATATATTTT. The encoded protein is CASSGTGTGNTIYF. The V call is TRBV9, the J call TRBJ1-3; D may be TRBD1 (6 bases). V lost 3 bases to trimming and J lost 2 bases, with 9 bases between them. CDR1 and CDR2 (germline): SGDLS, YYNGEE. The CDR3 is made up of 14 amino acids.

For the CDR3, the DNA is TGTGCCAGCAGCGAAGACAGGGGAGAAGCTTTCTTT. Residues: CASSEDRGEAFF. V gene TRBV5-6 combines with J gene TRBJ1-1; 8 positions agree with TRBD1. Germline loops: CDR1 SGHDT, CDR2 YYEEEE. This CDR3 is 12 amino acids long. Trimming took 4 bases from V and 8 from J; bases not matched to a gene: 4.

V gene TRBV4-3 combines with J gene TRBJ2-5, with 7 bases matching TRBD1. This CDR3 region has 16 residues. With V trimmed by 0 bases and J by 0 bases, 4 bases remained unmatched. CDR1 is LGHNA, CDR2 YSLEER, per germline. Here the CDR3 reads CASSQDLGTDQETQYF. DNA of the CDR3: TGCGCCAGCAGCCAAGATCTGGGGACAGACCAAGAGACCCAGTACTTC.

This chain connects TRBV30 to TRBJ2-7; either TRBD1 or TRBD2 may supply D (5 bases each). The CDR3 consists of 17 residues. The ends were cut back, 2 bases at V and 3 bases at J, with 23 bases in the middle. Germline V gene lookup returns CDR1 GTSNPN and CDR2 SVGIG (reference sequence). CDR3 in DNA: TGTGCCTGGAGTCCCTACGTACCCGGGACCGTTTACTACGAGCAGTACTTC. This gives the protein CAWSPYVPGTVYYEQYF.

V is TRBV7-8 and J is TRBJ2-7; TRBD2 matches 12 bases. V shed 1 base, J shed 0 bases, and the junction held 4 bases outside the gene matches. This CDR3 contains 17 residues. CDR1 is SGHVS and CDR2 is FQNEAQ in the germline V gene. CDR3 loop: CASSLGTSGANSYEQYF. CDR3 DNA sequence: TGTGCCAGCAGCTTAGGGACTAGCGGGGCCAACTCCTACGAGCAGTACTTC.

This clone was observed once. The CDR3 here is CASSPWTSSVPGELFF. CDR3 bases: TGTGCCAGCAGCCCCTGGACTAGTTCGGTCCCCGGGGAGCTGTTTTTT. The V call is TRBV14, the J call TRBJ2-2; the match to TRBD2 covers 7 bases. V dropped 4 bases and J dropped 6; count of bases not matched to a gene: 11. In germline, CDR1 is SGHDN, CDR2 FVKESK. This CDR3 spans 16 amino acids.

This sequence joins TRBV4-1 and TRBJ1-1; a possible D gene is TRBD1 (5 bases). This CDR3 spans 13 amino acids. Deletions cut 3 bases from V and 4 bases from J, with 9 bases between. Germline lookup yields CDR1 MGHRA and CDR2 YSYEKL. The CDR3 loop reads CASSQQDTTEAFF. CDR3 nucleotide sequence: TGCGCCAGCAGCCAGCAGGACACCACTGAAGCTTTCTTT.

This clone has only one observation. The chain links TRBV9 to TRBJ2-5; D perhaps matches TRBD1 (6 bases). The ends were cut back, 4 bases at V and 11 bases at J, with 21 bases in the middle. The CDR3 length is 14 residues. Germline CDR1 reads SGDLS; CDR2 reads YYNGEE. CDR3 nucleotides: TGTGCCAGCAGCTTCCGGGACACACACGTCCGACAGTACTTC. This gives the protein CASSFRDTHVRQYF.

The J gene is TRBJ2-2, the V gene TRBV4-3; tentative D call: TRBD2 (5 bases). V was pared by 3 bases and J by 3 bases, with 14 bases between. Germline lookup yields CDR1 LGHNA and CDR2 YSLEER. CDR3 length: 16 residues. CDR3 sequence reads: CASSHLWETDTGELFF. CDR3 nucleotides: TGCGCCAGCAGCCATCTGTGGGAGACGGACACCGGGGAGCTGTTTTTT.